The 23 T cell receptor beta chains reported below all come from one sample, sequenced in a study of identical twins. One entry per CDR3 protein results from TCRdb running MiXCR on the 5' RACE reads. The top ten hold roughly 0.46% of the sample, which has 510,000 or so distinct CDR3 sequences, 12% to 15% seen once. The data were also submitted as part of a second study, on yellow fever vaccine responses in identical twins.

Sequences were obtained from CD4+ T cells sorted from blood. These receptors were taken from a woman between 18 and 29 years old in good health.

This clonotype was counted only a few times. The chain employs TRBV4-2 and TRBJ1-1; D possibly corresponds to TRBD1 (6 bases). The CDR3 contains 14 residues. Germline assignment: CDR1 LGHNA and CDR2 YNFKEQ. Between the trimmed V and J ends, which lost 3 bases and 4 bases, there was a span of 12 bases. The CDR3 protein is CASSHPGEGTEAFF. CDR3 nucleotide sequence: TGTGCCAGCAGCCACCCAGGGGAGGGCACTGAAGCTTTCTTT.

The table lists this clonotype with a few counts. This sequence joins TRBV20-1 and TRBJ2-3; 10 bases match TRBD2. Germline CDR1 is DFQATT and CDR2 is SNEGSKA (reference sequence). The junction had 7 bases not matched to a gene; V was cut back by 4 bases and J by 3 bases. The CDR3 spans 15 residues. CDR3 DNA: TGCAGTGCTAACCGACAGCGGGAGGGTACAGATACGCAGTATTTT. Translated, it gives CSANRQREGTDTQYF.

This clonotype was found a few times. V gene TRBV12-3 or TRBV12-4 combines with J gene TRBJ2-1; D might be TRBD1 (5 bases). V was cut by 6 bases and J by 9 bases, with 18 bases left in between. The CDR3 is 14 residues long. The CDR3 here is CASSVGPGGSEQFF. CDR3 sequence (DNA): TGTGCCAGCAGCGTGGGGCCGGGCGGCAGTGAGCAGTTCTTC.

V usage is TRBV2 and J usage is TRBJ2-7, with a possible D match to TRBD1 (5 bases). The CDR3 contains 15 residues. CDR1 is SNHLY and CDR2 is FYNNEI in the germline V gene. Trimming shortened V by 3 bases and J by 8 bases, and 20 bases separated the two germline ends. The CDR3 reads CASSDRGIGTDKQYF. The DNA of the CDR3 is TGTGCCAGCAGTGATAGGGGAATCGGCACCGACAAGCAGTACTTC.

This clonotype was detected a few times. This rearrangement joins TRBV20-1 to TRBJ2-1; TRBD2 agrees at 10 bases. The CDR3 totals 17 residues. Germline V lookup: CDR1 DFQATT, CDR2 SNEGSKA (reference sequence). V trimming: 3 bases; J trimming: 5 bases; junction bases outside the gene matches: 13. DNA for the CDR3: TGCAGTGCTAGGGTCCCTGTAGCGGGAGGACGCAACAATGAGCAGTTCTTC. This gives the protein CSARVPVAGGRNNEQFF.

The V and J genes are TRBV10-3 and TRBJ2-3; 7 bases align to TRBD1. Germline V gene data show CDR1 as ENHRY and CDR2 as SYGVKD. V lost 6 bases and J lost 4; bases outside the gene matches: 7. CDR3 length: 14 amino acids. The CDR3 protein is CAISRQGGADTQYF. The CDR3, as DNA: TGTGCCATCAGCCGACAGGGTGGGGCAGATACGCAGTATTTT.

The chain is built from TRBV10-3 and TRBJ2-7; TRBD1 matches 9 bases. The trim removed 5 bases at V and 4 bases at J, leaving 6 bases unmatched. The CDR3 runs 14 residues. Looked up from germline, CDR1 is ENHRY and CDR2 is SYGVKD. Here the CDR3 DNA reads TGTGCCATCAGTCCACGACAGGGGGTATACGAGCAGTACTTC. Its protein product is CAISPRQGVYEQYF.

This clonotype was seen a handful of times. V is TRBV20-1 and J is TRBJ2-7, with D perhaps matching TRBD2 (6 bases). Germline assignment: CDR1 DFQATT and CDR2 SNEGSKA (reference sequence). CDR3 length: 14 residues. The chain's CDR3 is CSLRGGGDSYEQYF. The CDR3 bases are TGCAGCCTGCGGGGCGGCGGGGACTCCTACGAGCAGTACTTC.

The genes are TRBV2 and TRBJ2-1, with 11 bases lining up with TRBD2. Unmatched junction bases numbered 21, after V lost 8 bases and J lost 0 bases. CDR1 is SNHLY, CDR2 FYNNEI, per germline. The CDR3 is made up of 21 amino acids. CDR3 loop: CASQNPKGLAVEHGSYNEQFF. The CDR3 coding sequence is TGTGCCAGCCAGAACCCCAAGGGACTAGCGGTCGAACACGGCTCCTACAATGAGCAGTTCTTC.

This clonotype occurred a few times. This chain connects TRBV12-3 or TRBV12-4 to TRBJ1-4; D remains unclear. This CDR3 spans 14 amino acids. V was trimmed by 5 bases and J by 4 bases, leaving 11 bases between them. CDR3 sequence: CASSPGPYNEKLFF. The CDR3 nucleotides read TGTGCCAGCAGTCCGGGCCCTTATAATGAAAAACTGTTTTTT.

This clonotype was counted a few times. The CDR3 DNA reads TGCAGTGCTAGCGGGAGGGCTGGGGAGCAGTACTTC. It specifies CSASGRAGEQYF. This sequence joins TRBV20-1 and TRBJ2-7, with 8 bases fitting TRBD2. This CDR3 region has 12 residues. Germline trimming cut 3 bases from V and 7 bases from J; bases unmatched to any gene: 5. Germline assignment: CDR1 DFQATT and CDR2 SNEGSKA (reference sequence).

A few counts support this clonotype. The rearrangement joins TRBV10-3 to TRBJ2-5; D is unresolved. The V end lost 0 bases, the J end lost 5 bases, and 10 bases lay between the germline ends. Germline V gene data show CDR1 as ENHRY and CDR2 as SYGVKD. The CDR3 is made up of 14 amino acids. CDR3 DNA: TGTGCCATCAGTGAGTCAGGACGTGGGGAGACCCAGTACTTC. As protein: CAISESGRGETQYF.

This clonotype has more than one count but fewer than ten. The V call is TRBV7-6, the J call TRBJ2-2; D is undetermined. Germline loops: CDR1 SGHVS, CDR2 FNYEAQ. V dropped 1 base and J dropped 0 bases, with 3 bases sitting between them. The CDR3 is 14 amino acids. The chain's CDR3 is CASSLEANTGELFF. The CDR3 DNA sequence: TGTGCCAGCAGCTTAGAAGCGAACACCGGGGAGCTGTTTTTT.

The rearrangement joins TRBV24-1 to TRBJ2-1; tentatively, D is TRBD1 (5 bases). The V end lost 4 bases, the J end lost 6 bases, and 12 bases lay between the germline ends. The CDR3 sequence is 14 residues long. CDR1 and CDR2 from the germline V gene are KGHDR and SFDVKD. CDR3 sequence (DNA): TGTGCCACCAGTGACCCAACCAGGGTCAATGAGCAGTTCTTC. Translated: CATSDPTRVNEQFF.

This clonotype was detected a few times. This rearrangement joins TRBV20-1 to TRBJ2-5; D possibly corresponds to TRBD2 (6 bases). The CDR3 runs to 12 residues. Germline CDR1 reads DFQATT; CDR2 reads SNEGSKA (reference sequence). V was pared by 8 bases and J by 2 bases, with 12 bases between. Here the CDR3 reads CSSLAGQETQYF. The CDR3 DNA reads TGCAGTTCACTAGCAGGGCAAGAGACCCAGTACTTC.

V gene TRBV5-1 combines with J gene TRBJ2-6, with a tentative D call TRBD1 (5 bases). The CDR3 extends over 16 amino acids. Germline CDR1 is SGHRS and CDR2 is YFSETQ. Deletions cut 5 bases from V and 0 bases from J, with 12 bases between. CDR3 DNA sequence: TGCGCCAGCAGTGACAGCCCCAGCTCTGGGGCCAACGTCCTGACTTTC. Residues: CASSDSPSSGANVLTF.

This clonotype was found a few times. The rearrangement uses TRBV2 and TRBJ2-3; 12 bases agree with TRBD2. With V trimmed by 7 bases and J by 3 bases, 8 bases remained unmatched. CDR1 SNHLY and CDR2 FYNNEI come from the germline V gene. This CDR3 has 16 amino acids. This chain's CDR3 is CASIRTSGVITDTQYF. The CDR3 region has the DNA TGTGCCAGCATTCGGACTAGCGGGGTGATTACAGATACGCAGTATTTT.

The chain employs TRBV5-5 and TRBJ2-7; 9 bases are a match to TRBD1. The CDR3 totals 15 residues. With 0 bases clipped from V and 3 bases from J, the junction kept 4 bases outside the gene matches. Germline V lookup: CDR1 SGHKS, CDR2 YYEKEE (reference sequence). CDR3 sequence (DNA): TGTGCCAGCAGCTTGGGTGGACAGGGGATCTACGAGCAGTACGTC. It encodes CASSLGGQGIYEQYV.

This clonotype showed up many times. The chain employs TRBV5-1 and TRBJ2-1; D possibly corresponds to TRBD1 (6 bases). This CDR3 has 15 residues. V lost 4 bases to trimming and J lost 3 bases, with 14 bases between them. Germline CDR1 SGHRS, CDR2 YFSETQ. The CDR3 spells CASSQDSRRYNEQFF. The DNA of the CDR3 is TGCGCCAGCAGCCAGGACAGCCGACGCTACAATGAGCAGTTCTTC.

The gene calls are TRBV5-1 and TRBJ2-7; 8 bases fit TRBD1. The CDR3 covers 16 residues. Per germline, CDR1 SGHRS and CDR2 YFSETQ. V trimming: 1 base; J trimming: 7 bases; junction bases outside the gene matches: 13. The CDR3 DNA reads TGCGCCAGCAGCTTGTGGTCGAGGACAGGGCTAAGAGAGCAGTACTTC. Its protein product is CASSLWSRTGLREQYF.

This clonotype was seen a handful of times. V is TRBV19 and J is TRBJ2-7; 11 bases match TRBD2. J gave up 2 bases and V 5 bases, and 5 bases lay outside the gene matches. The CDR3 contains 15 residues. In germline, CDR1 is LNHDA, CDR2 SQIVND (reference sequence). The CDR3 here is CASSPLAGDPYEQYF. CDR3 nucleotides: TGTGCCAGTAGTCCACTAGCGGGAGATCCCTACGAGCAGTACTTC.

This clonotype appeared a few times. The rearrangement uses TRBV6-5 and TRBJ2-7, with TRBD2 as a possible D gene (5 bases). Germline CDR1 MNHEY, CDR2 SVGAGI. The CDR3 has 17 residues. The ends were cut back, 3 bases at V and 4 bases at J, with 22 bases in the middle. DNA for the CDR3: TGTGCCAGCAGTTATACCCGCGTGGGGAGCGGCAGATACGAGCAGTACTTC. Protein sequence: CASSYTRVGSGRYEQYF.

This clonotype was counted many times. J is TRBJ1-1 and V is TRBV5-1; D gene ambiguous. This CDR3 contains 14 residues. Germline-derived CDR1 and CDR2 are SGHRS and YFSETQ. The germline V and J ends were trimmed by 1 base and 8 bases, with 15 bases remaining between them. The CDR3 loop is CASSLWGSETEAFF. For the CDR3, the DNA is TGCGCCAGCAGCTTGTGGGGATCGGAGACAGAAGCTTTCTTT.